This T cell receptor (beta chain) emerged from a study of blood T cell repertoires in COVID-19 (dated by TCRdb to 2019 to 2021). Looking at the study overall: Collaborator samples came from the United States, Italy and Spain and covered acute and convalescent phases of COVID-19. Deeply sampled blood TCRbeta repertoires from subjects exposed to, actively infected with, or recovered from COVID-19 were included in the dataset. Where available, HLA class I and class II types were obtained from metadata supplied by the sample provider rather than from assay-based typing. The repertoires were released in a freely available public database intended as a resource for research on the immune response to SARS-CoV-2. Samples were obtained from the ongoing ImmuneRACE study (first 160 participants) and from over 1,000 subjects provided by 6 global collaborators. The material from the prospective study consisted of cDNA or gDNA derived from T cells, B-cell-depleted T cells, or PBMCs. A de-identified subject ID, COVID-19 status, age in years and sex were almost always included in the sample metadata. The research as a whole found: The amount of clinical and demographic metadata varied by source and participant and was provided uncurated.

A note on this clone: Its binding antigen is unknown. It has no much larger one-base neighbor in the sample; base qualities were not kept.

The CDR3 has 14 amino acids, counting the end cysteine and phenylalanine. Of all the DNA, just the CDR3 is kept, 42 bases in frame from base 1. CDR1 MDHEN and CDR2 SYDVKM were looked up in the germline V gene. Trimming leaves V shorter by 6 bases and J shorter by 0 bases, with the junction holding 5 bases beyond the gene matches. Enrolling through a virtual design, the prospective study's participants ranged in age from roughly 18 to 89 years and lived across more than 20 United States geographic areas. Cohort assignment in the prospective study relied on participant-reported clinical history from a screening survey and a study questionnaire. For ImmuneRACE Cohort 3, a participant was defined as recovered based on two consecutive negative NP/OP PCR tests, clearance by a healthcare professional, or resolution of symptoms. Mobile phlebotomists in the prospective study collected whole blood, serum and a nasopharyngeal or oropharyngeal swab from every participant. Prospective study participants could optionally give additional blood draws and questionnaires over an approximately two-month period. Before DNA extraction, prospective study blood samples were shipped either frozen or at room temperature.

The immunoSEQ Assay, a bias-controlled multiplex PCR, was used to amplify TCRbeta CDR3 regions from genomic DNA. The original pipeline was this. The number of nucleated cells in each sample was estimated from the amplification of reference gene primers within the assay. Sequence reads were collapsed and filtered to measure the absolute abundance of every unique TCRbeta CDR3 rearrangement. For each sample, productive Simpson clonality was calculated as the square root of Simpson's diversity index across productive rearrangements. Not all clones reach the TCRdb copy of this immuneACCESS table, which keeps in-frame sequences only. Checked studies attribute under half of the gap to unresolved V genes and leave the rest unexplained. That table furnishes V, J and clone size, whereas the DNA furnished D and trimming. This sample gives a few hundred thousand clones in total; over 75% of them show up just once. The top ten clonotypes cover about 5% of the sample.

Sequenced material: PBMCs or T cells enriched from blood (not recorded which). The chain is made from TRBV28 and TRBJ2-7, with 7 bases aligning to TRBD1. The sequence was collected from a man aged 25-45 years who had recovered from COVID-19. The nucleotide sequence is TGTGCCAGCAGAGACACAGGGGACTCCTACGAGCAGTACTTC. It codes for CASRDTGDSYEQYF.